The sequence of this T cell receptor (beta chain) was determined in a study of T cells after yellow fever vaccination. Each CDR3 protein is one row after TCRdb ran MiXCR on the 5' RACE reads. This table holds about 580,000 distinct CDR3 sequences, about 15% found once. Study outcomes and limitations: Most primary-vaccination clones recurred post-booster (around 95% CD4, roughly 87% CD8).

The V end lost 1 base, the J end lost 2 bases, and 9 bases lay between the germline ends. Germline values: CDR1 SQVTM, CDR2 ANQGSEA. The length of the CDR3 is 13 residues. On this clonotype: What it binds is unknown.

The chain links TRBV29-1 to TRBJ2-7; D is ambiguous. The sequenced sample was PBMCs, obtained 5 days after the first yellow fever vaccination. The receptor comes from a man aged 18-30 years who received the YFV17D yellow fever vaccine. This chain's CDR3 is CSVEGGSPYEQYF. DNA for the CDR3: TGCAGCGTTGAAGGGGGAAGCCCCTACGAGCAGTACTTC.